This is a list of T cell receptor beta chains from one sample in a study of T cells in Graves' hyperthyroidism and ophthalmopathy. MiXCR was run by TCRdb on the multiplex PCR reads, yielding one entry per CDR3 protein. The sample carries approximately 630,000 distinct CDR3 sequences, roughly 15% recorded once. The sequenced sample consisted of blood. The receptors derive from a woman between 25 and 40 years old with Graves' hyperthyroidism. The CDR3 runs from the conserved cysteine through the conserved F or W. A D gene is named only where the DNA matches it firmly. Not all rows give a size; the values are once, few, many and, for expanded clones, a class.

V,J,D,size,CDR3,DNA
TRBV28,TRBJ2-1,.,many,CASSLSGAANEQFF,TGTGCCAGCAGTTTATCAGGGGCGGCCAATGAGCAGTTCTTC
TRBV19,TRBJ1-5,.,many,CASSRGVFQPQHF,TGTGCCAGTTCAAGGGGGGTCTTCCAGCCCCAGCATTTT
TRBV28,TRBJ2-3,TRBD2,many,CATSLAGVRTSTDTQYF,TGTGCCACCTCACTAGCGGGAGTGCGAACCTCCACTGATACGCAGTATTTT
TRBV3-1,TRBJ2-1,.,.,CASSQGLSGEQFF,TGTGCCAGCAGCCAAGGGTTGTCTGGTGAGCAGTTCTTC
TRBV7-9,TRBJ2-1,.,.,CASSLAVGEGNEQFF,TGTGCCAGCAGCTTAGCGGTTGGGGAAGGCAATGAGCAGTTCTTC
TRBV20-1,TRBJ2-5,.,few,CSAEDSQETQYF,TGCAGTGCTGAGGACAGCCAAGAGACCCAGTACTTC
TRBV18,TRBJ1-2,TRBD1,many,CASSPGQNYGYTF,TGTGCCAGCAGTCCGGGACAGAACTATGGCTACACCTTC
TRBV7-3,TRBJ2-7,TRBD1,many,CASSLTGQGNEQYF,TGTGCCAGCAGCTTAACGGGACAGGGCAACGAGCAGTACTTC
TRBV27,TRBJ1-4,.,.,CASSPSGGGGIEKLFF,TGTGCCAGCAGTCCGAGCGGCGGTGGGGGAATTGAAAAACTGTTTTTT
TRBV12-3/TRBV12-4,TRBJ2-7,.,many,CASSSPPGLPGDHEQYF,TGTGCCAGCAGCTCCCCCCCCGGACTCCCGGGAGATCACGAGCAGTACTTC
TRBV12-3/TRBV12-4,TRBJ2-5,.,many,CASSGGTPQETQYF,TGTGCCAGCAGCGGCGGGACACCCCAAGAGACCCAGTACTTC
TRBV5-6,TRBJ2-5,TRBD1,many,CASSAEGQGIETQYF,TGTGCCAGCAGCGCGGAGGGACAGGGCATAGAGACCCAGTACTTC
TRBV7-8,TRBJ2-7,TRBD2,many,CASSRLAGGASEQYF,TGTGCCAGCAGCCGTTTAGCGGGAGGGGCAAGCGAGCAGTACTTC
TRBV12-3/TRBV12-4,TRBJ2-3,TRBD2,many,CASSPALTSGSGTDTQYF,TGTGCCAGCAGCCCGGCCCTTACTAGCGGGAGTGGTACAGATACGCAGTATTTT
TRBV18,TRBJ1-2,.,many,CASSPANYGYTF,TGTGCCAGCTCACCAGCTAACTATGGCTACACCTTC
TRBV12-3/TRBV12-4,TRBJ2-3,TRBD2,.,CASSLWASGGYWTDTQYF,TGTGCCAGCAGTTTATGGGCTAGCGGAGGGTATTGGACAGATACGCAGTATTTT
TRBV30,TRBJ2-7,.,many,CAWSGGSPYEQYF,TGTGCCTGGAGTGGTGGGTCCCCCTACGAGCAGTACTTC
TRBV6-5,TRBJ2-7,.,many,CASSYNRVSYEQYF,TGTGCCAGCAGTTACAACCGCGTATCCTACGAGCAGTACTTC
TRBV7-3,TRBJ1-6,TRBD1,.,CASSLRQGMNSPLHF,TGTGCCAGCAGCTTAAGACAGGGGATGAATTCACCCCTCCACTTT
TRBV28,TRBJ2-7,.,many,CASSPSDETYEQYF,TGTGCCAGCAGTCCTTCGGACGAAACCTACGAGCAGTACTTC
TRBV10-3,TRBJ2-1,.,.,CAISEKSASKLGQFF,TGTGCCATCAGTGAAAAGTCAGCCTCTAAGCTAGGGCAGTTCTTC
TRBV5-1,TRBJ2-1,TRBD2,many,CASSPWTSGSSGEQFF,TGCGCCAGCAGCCCATGGACTAGCGGGAGTTCCGGTGAGCAGTTCTTC
TRBV29-1,TRBJ2-2,.,.,CSVEDFIQPGELFF,TGCAGCGTTGAAGATTTTATCCAGCCCGGGGAGCTGTTTTTT
TRBV19,TRBJ2-2,.,.,CASIGWAGELFF,TGTGCCAGTATCGGGTGGGCCGGGGAGCTGTTTTTT
TRBV28,TRBJ2-3,TRBD1,many,CATTGVTDTQYF,TGTGCCACCACAGGGGTAACAGATACGCAGTATTTT
TRBV7-9,TRBJ2-7,TRBD1,few,CASSQGQGIEQYF,TGTGCCAGCAGCCAGGGACAGGGCATCGAGCAGTACTTC
TRBV4-1,TRBJ1-2,.,few,CASSQELSATAHGYTF,TGCGCCAGCAGCCAAGAGTTGTCTGCAACCGCCCATGGCTACACCTTC
TRBV27,TRBJ2-1,.,many,CASSVNYPPGLEHNEQFF,TGTGCCAGCAGTGTTAACTACCCCCCCGGACTGGAACACAATGAGCAGTTCTTC
TRBV18,TRBJ1-1,.,many,CASSPPPPNTEAFF,TGTGCCAGCTCACCACCGCCTCCGAACACTGAAGCTTTCTTT
TRBV18,TRBJ2-7,.,many,CASSPLPGRSSYEQYF,TGTGCCAGCTCACCACTACCGGGACGGAGCTCCTACGAGCAGTACTTC
TRBV3-1,TRBJ2-5,.,many,CASSQDWAQQETQYF,TGTGCCAGCAGCCAAGATTGGGCCCAACAAGAGACCCAGTACTTC